This entry lists 13 T cell receptor beta chains sequenced from one sample in a study of control samples from healthy donors and cancer patients. Assay used: immunoSEQ multiplex PCR; TCRdb lists only in-frame clones, some missing. The sample includes 150,000 to 200,000 clones, approximately 96% seen only once; the top ten take 7.5% to 8.5%. Source material: blood. The origin of the receptors is a woman aged 40 to 55 in good health.

J is TRBJ1-2 and V is TRBV30; 7 nucleotides align to TRBD1. Trimming took 3 bases from V and 8 from J; bases not matched to a gene: 9. This CDR3 has 13 residues. From germline, CDR1 is GTSNPN and CDR2 SVGIG (reference sequence). Written as DNA, the CDR3 is TGTGCCTGGAGGCCTGACAGGGAGCGGGGCTACACCTTC. This codes for CAWRPDRERGYTF.

The V and J genes are TRBV11-3 and TRBJ2-2; tentatively, D is TRBD1 or TRBD2 (6 bases each). The germline V gene encodes CDR1 SGHNT and CDR2 YENEEA. V lost 5 bases and J lost 1, with 11 bases in between. The CDR3 runs 15 residues. The CDR3 DNA follows: TGTGCCAGCAGCAACAAGGGGGGGAACACCGGGGAGCTGTTTTTT. This gives the protein CASSNKGGNTGELFF.

V usage is TRBV19 and J usage is TRBJ1-2; possible D gene TRBD1, 6 bases. This CDR3 region has 13 residues. CDR1 and CDR2 from the germline V gene are LNHDA and SQIVND (reference sequence). V gave up 8 bases and J gave up 10 bases, with 20 bases separating them. The CDR3 spells CASCDRMFAYYTF. In DNA, the CDR3 is TGTGCCAGTTGCGACAGGATGTTTGCGTACTACACCTTC.

This clone is a singleton in its sample. The rearrangement joins TRBV3-1 (or the pseudogene TRBV3-2) to TRBJ2-3; TRBD1 matches at 7 bases. From germline, CDR1 is LGHDT and CDR2 YNNKEL (reference sequence). The CDR3 spans 15 residues. V shed 0 bases and J 4 bases; nucleotides not matched to a gene: 4. CDR3 in DNA: TGTGCCAGCAGCCAAGATCCAGGGACAGCAGATACGCAGTATTTT. Translation gives CASSQDPGTADTQYF.

About this clone itself: A junction boundary mismatches the germline segment, possibly from a read error. The chain combines TRBV5-6 with TRBJ1-2; a weak D match, TRBD1 (5 bases). The germline gives CDR1 SGHDT, CDR2 YYEEEE. The CDR3 is 13 amino acids. The CDR3 sequence: CASSLGLGLGYTF. As DNA, the CDR3 is TGTGCCAGCAGTTTGGGCCTGGGGCTTGGCTACACCTTC. The complete variable domain, with remaining parts taken from reference TRBV5-6 and TRBJ1-2, reads DAGVTQSPTHLIKTRGQQVTLRCSPKSGHDTVSWYQQALGQGPQFIFQYYEEEERQRGNFPDRFSGHQFPNYSSELNVNALLLGDSALYLCASSLGLGLGYTFGSGTRLTVV.

V and J are TRBV9 and TRBJ2-1; a possible D gene is TRBD1 (6 bases). Germline V gives CDR1 SGDLS, CDR2 YYNGEE. The CDR3 extends over 13 amino acids. V was trimmed by 2 bases and J by 9 bases, leaving 12 bases between them. CDR3 in amino acids: CASSVHRDGEQFF. CDR3 nucleotide sequence: TGTGCCAGCAGCGTCCACAGGGACGGTGAGCAGTTCTTC.

The chain uses TRBV29-1 and TRBJ2-7, with 8 bases aligning to TRBD1. The CDR3 is 12 amino acids. After removal of 6 bases from V and 6 bases from J, the junction contained 7 bases not matched to a gene. Germline lookup yields CDR1 SQVTM and CDR2 ANQGSEA. As DNA, the CDR3 is TGCAGCGTAGACAGGGGTCGAGGCGAGCAGTACTTC. It translates to CSVDRGRGEQYF.

The chain is built from TRBV6-2 or TRBV6-3 and TRBJ1-5; a weak D match, TRBD1 (5 bases). CDR3 length: 13 amino acids. Trimming removed 4 bases at V and 4 bases at J, with 8 bases between. From germline, CDR1 is MNHEY and CDR2 SVGEGT. The CDR3 is CASSSQGNQPQHF. In nucleotides, the CDR3 is TGTGCCAGCAGTTCGCAGGGAAATCAGCCCCAGCATTTT.

This clone was seen more than once but under ten times. The V and J genes are TRBV19 and TRBJ1-5, with 11 bases aligning to TRBD1. After removal of 4 bases from V and 6 bases from J, the junction contained 5 bases not matched to a gene. This CDR3 is 15 amino acids long. Germline CDR1 reads LNHDA; CDR2 reads SQIVND (reference sequence). This chain's CDR3 is CASSTGTGGGQPQHF. The DNA of the CDR3 is TGTGCCAGTAGTACTGGGACAGGGGGTGGTCAGCCCCAGCATTTT.

J is TRBJ2-2 and V is TRBV12-3 or TRBV12-4, with D hard to call. V lost 3 bases and J 6 bases, leaving 2 bases between the germline ends. The CDR3 extends over 11 amino acids. In nucleotides, the CDR3 is TGTGCCAGCAGTTTCCCCGGGGAGCTGTTTTTT. Its translation: CASSFPGELFF.

V is TRBV5-4 and J is TRBJ2-3; TRBD2 might be the D (6 bases). The length of the CDR3 is 16 residues. Germline lookup yields CDR1 SGHNT and CDR2 YYREEE (reference sequence). V gave up 0 bases and J gave up 6 bases, with 17 bases separating them. DNA of the CDR3: TGTGCCAGCAGCTTGGACCCCTTGACTAGTTTGGATACGCAGTATTTT. Its protein is CASSLDPLTSLDTQYF.

Details on this clone: One junction end does not reproduce the germline sequence, and a read error may be involved. The genes are TRBV7-7 and TRBJ2-5; weak D call: TRBD2 (6 bases). CDR1 and CDR2 from the germline V gene are SSHAT and FNYEAQ (reference sequence). The CDR3 is 14 residues long. CDR3 loop: CASSSGRRGETQYF. CDR3 coding DNA: TGTGCTAGCAGCTCCGGACGGCGGGGCGAGACCCAGTACTTC.

The genes are TRBV5-1 and TRBJ2-1; D may be TRBD2 (7 bases). The germline V and J ends were trimmed by 7 bases and 10 bases, with 18 bases remaining between them. This CDR3 is 13 amino acids long. CDR1 and CDR2 (germline): SGHRS, YFSETQ. CDR3 nucleotide sequence: TGCGCCAGCCACCCCGGGCGGGGGCAAGAGCAGTTCTTC. Protein product: CASHPGRGQEQFF.